This TCR beta chain is drawn from a study of T cells in Graves' hyperthyroidism and ophthalmopathy. Whole-study findings and limits: The model predicted ophthalmopathy a median around seven months before onset.

As regards this clonotype: The target antigen is unknown.

Patients aged 18 to 65 had newly diagnosed hyperthyroidism of under 2 months' duration. The investigators amplified TCR beta CDR3 regions from RNA transcripts. The HTBI primer set was used in a first-round RT-PCR of the TCR CDR3. TCRdb reprocessed the multiplex PCR reads with MiXCR, giving one entry per CDR3 protein. The sample consists of roughly 720,000 distinct CDR3 sequences, around 15% of them appearing once. CDR1 and CDR2 (germline): SEHNR, FQNEAQ (reference sequence). This CDR3 spans 14 amino acids. Trimming removed 0 bases from V and 8 bases from J; junction bases left unmatched: 4. The sample taken for sequencing was blood. The receptor's source is a man in his fifties with Graves' hyperthyroidism. This sequence joins TRBV7-9 and TRBJ2-1; 7 nucleotides match TRBD2. The CDR3 is CASSLATSSHEQFF. The CDR3 nucleotides read TGTGCCAGCAGCTTAGCGACTAGCAGCCATGAGCAGTTCTTC.